This T cell receptor (beta chain) was profiled in a study of blood T cell repertoires in COVID-19. The overall study: Samples came from the United States, Italy and Spain, spanning acute and convalescent COVID-19. The cDNA or gDNA used as material had been derived from T cells, B-cell-depleted T cells, or PBMCs.

As processed by the authors: Estimated nucleated cell counts came from reference gene primer amplification. Profiled with immunoSEQ multiplex PCR; TCRdb holds only in-frame clones, not every one. That table gives V, J and clone size, and the DNA gave D and trimming. The sample includes approximately 280,000 clones, approximately 85% of them seen just once. Trimming cost V 1 base and J 0 bases; bases outside gene matches: 7. Germline CDR1 is LNHDA and CDR2 is SQIVND (reference sequence). This CDR3 region has 17 residues. V is TRBV19 and J is TRBJ2-7; 9 bases match TRBD2. Material for sequencing was peripheral blood. The source of this sequence is a woman between 65 and 79 years old with acute or convalescent COVID-19. The DNA of the CDR3 is TGTGCCAGTAGTATAGGTGGAAGCGGGGGGATCTCCTACGAGCAGTACTTC. The encoded protein is CASSIGGSGGISYEQYF. The full variable domain, rest sourced from reference TRBV19 and TRBJ2-7, is DGGITQSPKYLFRKEGQNVTLSCEQNLNHDAMYWYRQDPGQGLRLIYYSQIVNDFQKGDIAEGYSVSREKKESFPLTVTSAQKNPTAFYLCASSIGGSGGISYEQYFGPGTRLTVT.